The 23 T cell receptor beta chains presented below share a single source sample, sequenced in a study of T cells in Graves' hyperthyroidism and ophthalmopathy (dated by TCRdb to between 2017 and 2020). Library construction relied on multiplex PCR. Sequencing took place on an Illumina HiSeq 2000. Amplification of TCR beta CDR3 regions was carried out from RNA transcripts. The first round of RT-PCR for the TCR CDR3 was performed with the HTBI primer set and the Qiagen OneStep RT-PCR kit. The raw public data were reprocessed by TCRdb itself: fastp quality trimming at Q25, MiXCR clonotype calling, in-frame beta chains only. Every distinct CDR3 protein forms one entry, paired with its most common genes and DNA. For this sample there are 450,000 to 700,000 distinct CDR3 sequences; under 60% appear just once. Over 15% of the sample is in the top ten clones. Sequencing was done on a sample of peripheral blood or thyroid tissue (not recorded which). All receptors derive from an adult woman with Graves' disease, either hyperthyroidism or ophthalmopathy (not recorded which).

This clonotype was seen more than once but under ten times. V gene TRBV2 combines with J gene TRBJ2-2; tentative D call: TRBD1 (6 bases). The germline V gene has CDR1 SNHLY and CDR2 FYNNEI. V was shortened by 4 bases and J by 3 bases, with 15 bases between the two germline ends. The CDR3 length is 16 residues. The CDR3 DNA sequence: TGTGCCAGCAGTGTAATGGACAGCGCGGACACCGGGGAGCTGTTTTTT. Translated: CASSVMDSADTGELFF. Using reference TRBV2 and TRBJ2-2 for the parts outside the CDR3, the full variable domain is EPEVTQTPSHQVTQMGQEVILRCVPISNHLYFYWYRQILGQKVEFLVSFYNNEISEKSEIFDDQFSVERPDGSNFTLKIRSTKLEDSAMYFCASSVMDSADTGELFFGEGSRLTVL.

CDR3: CAISPDRAAGEKLFF. CDR3 DNA sequence: TGTGCCATCAGCCCGGACAGGGCTGCGGGTGAAAAACTGTTTTTT. The gene calls are TRBV10-3 and TRBJ1-4; 8 nucleotides align to TRBD1. Trimming at V came to 6 bases and at J to 7 bases, leaving 10 bases not matched to a gene. The CDR3 is 15 amino acids. Germline CDR1 is ENHRY and CDR2 is SYGVKD.

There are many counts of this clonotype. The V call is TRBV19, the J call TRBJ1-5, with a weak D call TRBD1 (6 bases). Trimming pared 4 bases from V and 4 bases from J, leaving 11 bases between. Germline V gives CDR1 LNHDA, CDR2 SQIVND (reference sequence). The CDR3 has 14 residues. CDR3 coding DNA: TGTGCCAGTAGTAGTTGGACAGATAATCAGCCCCAGCATTTT. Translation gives CASSSWTDNQPQHF.

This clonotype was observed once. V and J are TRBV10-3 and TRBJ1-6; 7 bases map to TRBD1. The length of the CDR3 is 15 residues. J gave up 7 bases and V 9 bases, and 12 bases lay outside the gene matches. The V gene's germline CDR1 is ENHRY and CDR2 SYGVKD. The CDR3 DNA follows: TGTGCCATTGCCAACAGGGGAGTGGAAAATTCACCCCTCCACTTT. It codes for CAIANRGVENSPLHF.

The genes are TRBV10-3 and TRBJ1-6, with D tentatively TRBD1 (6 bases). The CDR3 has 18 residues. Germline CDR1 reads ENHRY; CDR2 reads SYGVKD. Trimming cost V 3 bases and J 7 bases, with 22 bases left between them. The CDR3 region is CAISDYEGAGQQNSPLHF. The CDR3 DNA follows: TGTGCCATCAGTGATTATGAAGGGGCAGGACAGCAGAATTCACCCCTCCACTTT.

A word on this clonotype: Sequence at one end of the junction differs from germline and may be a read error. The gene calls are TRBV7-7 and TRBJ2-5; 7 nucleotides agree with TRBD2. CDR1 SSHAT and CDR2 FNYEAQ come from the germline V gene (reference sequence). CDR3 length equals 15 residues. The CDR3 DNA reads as TGTGCTAGCAGCTTCGCTGGCGGGAGCGGGGAGACCCAGTACTTC. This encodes CASSFAGGSGETQYF.

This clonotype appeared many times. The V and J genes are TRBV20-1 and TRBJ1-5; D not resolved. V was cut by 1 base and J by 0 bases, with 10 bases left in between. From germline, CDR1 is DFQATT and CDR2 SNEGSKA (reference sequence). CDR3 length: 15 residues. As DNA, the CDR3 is TGCAGTGCTAGAGCCGAAGATTATAGCAATCAGCCCCAGCATTTT. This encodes CSARAEDYSNQPQHF.

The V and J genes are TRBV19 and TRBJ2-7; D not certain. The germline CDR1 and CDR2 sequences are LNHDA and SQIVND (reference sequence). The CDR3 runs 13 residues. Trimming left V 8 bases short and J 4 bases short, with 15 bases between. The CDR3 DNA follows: TGTGCCAGTTCAGTGGCAGACCCGTACGAGCAGTACTTC. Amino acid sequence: CASSVADPYEQYF. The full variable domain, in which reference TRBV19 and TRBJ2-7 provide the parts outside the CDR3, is DGGITQSPKYLFRKEGQNVTLSCEQNLNHDAMYWYRQDPGQGLRLIYYSQIVNDFQKGDIAEGYSVSREKKESFPLTVTSAQKNPTAFYLCASSVADPYEQYFGPGTRLTVT.

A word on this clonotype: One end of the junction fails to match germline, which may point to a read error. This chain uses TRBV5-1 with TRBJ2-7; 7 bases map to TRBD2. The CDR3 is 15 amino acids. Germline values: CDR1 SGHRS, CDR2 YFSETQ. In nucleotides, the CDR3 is TGTGCCAGTCGACGCGCGGGGGAATCGCCCTACGAGCAGTACTTC. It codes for CASRRAGESPYEQYF.

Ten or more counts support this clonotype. DNA for the CDR3: TGCAGTACGCTAGCGGGGATTAACACCGGGGAGCTGTTTTTT. The encoded protein is CSTLAGINTGELFF. The chain employs TRBV20-1 and TRBJ2-2; TRBD2 agrees at 9 bases. The CDR3 has 14 residues. Per the germline V gene, CDR1 is DFQATT and CDR2 is SNEGSKA (reference sequence). The J segment lost 2 bases and the V segment lost 8 bases, leaving 6 bases of the junction unmatched.

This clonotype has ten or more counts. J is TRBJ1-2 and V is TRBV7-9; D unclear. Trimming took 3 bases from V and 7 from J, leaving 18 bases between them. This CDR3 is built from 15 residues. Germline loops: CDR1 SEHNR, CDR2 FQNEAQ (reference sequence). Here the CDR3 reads CASSLGFLAGGGYTF. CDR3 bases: TGTGCCAGCAGCTTGGGGTTTTTGGCAGGAGGTGGCTACACCTTC. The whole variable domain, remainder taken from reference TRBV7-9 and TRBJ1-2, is DTGVSQNPRHKITKRGQNVTFRCDPISEHNRLYWYRQTLGQGPEFLTYFQNEAQLEKSRLLSDRFSAERPKGSFSTLEIQRTEQGDSAMYLCASSLGFLAGGGYTFGSGTRLTVV.

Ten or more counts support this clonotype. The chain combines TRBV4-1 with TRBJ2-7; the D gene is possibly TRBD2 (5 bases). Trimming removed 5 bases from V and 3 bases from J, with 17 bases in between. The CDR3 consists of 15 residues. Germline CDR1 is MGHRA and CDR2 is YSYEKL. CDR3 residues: CASSKRYALIYEQYF. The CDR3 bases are TGCGCCAGCAGCAAGCGGTATGCGCTGATCTACGAGCAGTACTTC.

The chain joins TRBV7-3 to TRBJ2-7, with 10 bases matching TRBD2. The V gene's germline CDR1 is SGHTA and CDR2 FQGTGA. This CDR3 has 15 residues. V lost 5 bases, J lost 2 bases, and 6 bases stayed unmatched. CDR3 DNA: TGTGCCAGCAGCCCCTACGGACTAGCGGCCTACGAGCAGTACTTC. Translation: CASSPYGLAAYEQYF.

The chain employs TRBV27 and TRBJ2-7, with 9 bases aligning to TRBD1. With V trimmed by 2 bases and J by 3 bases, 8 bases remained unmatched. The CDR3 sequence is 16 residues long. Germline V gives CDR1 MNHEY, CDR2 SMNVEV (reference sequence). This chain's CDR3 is CASSLEQGAIIYEQYF. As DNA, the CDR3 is TGTGCCAGCAGTTTAGAACAGGGGGCGATTATCTACGAGCAGTACTTC.

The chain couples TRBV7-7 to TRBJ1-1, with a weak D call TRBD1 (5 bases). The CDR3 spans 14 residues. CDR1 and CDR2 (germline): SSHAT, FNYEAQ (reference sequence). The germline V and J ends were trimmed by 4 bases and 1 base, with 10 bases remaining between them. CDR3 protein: CASSSKRGNTEAFF. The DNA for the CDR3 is TGTGCCAGCAGCTCCAAAAGGGGGAACACTGAAGCTTTCTTT.

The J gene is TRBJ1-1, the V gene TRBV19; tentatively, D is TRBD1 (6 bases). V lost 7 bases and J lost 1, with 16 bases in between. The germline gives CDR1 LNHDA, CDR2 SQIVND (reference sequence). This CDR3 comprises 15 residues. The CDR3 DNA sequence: TGTGCCAGTACCCTCGCCGGGACATCGAACACTGAAGCTTTCTTT. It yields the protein CASTLAGTSNTEAFF.

CDR3 coding DNA: TGTGCCAGCAGCCGGGACGGACAGAATACCTACAATGAGCAGTTCTTC. Translating it yields CASSRDGQNTYNEQFF. The rearrangement uses TRBV4-2 and TRBJ2-1, with D possibly matching TRBD1 (6 bases). The CDR3 contains 16 residues. Germline V lookup: CDR1 LGHNA, CDR2 YNFKEQ. The germline V and J ends were trimmed by 4 bases and 2 bases, with 15 bases remaining between them.

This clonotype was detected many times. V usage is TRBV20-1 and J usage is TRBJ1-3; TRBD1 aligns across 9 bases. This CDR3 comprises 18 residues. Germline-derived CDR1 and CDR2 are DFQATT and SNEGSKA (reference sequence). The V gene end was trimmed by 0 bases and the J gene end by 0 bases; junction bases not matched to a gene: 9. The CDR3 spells CSARDMGTGLNSGNTIYF. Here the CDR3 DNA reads TGCAGTGCTAGAGATATGGGGACAGGGCTGAACTCTGGAAACACCATATATTTT.

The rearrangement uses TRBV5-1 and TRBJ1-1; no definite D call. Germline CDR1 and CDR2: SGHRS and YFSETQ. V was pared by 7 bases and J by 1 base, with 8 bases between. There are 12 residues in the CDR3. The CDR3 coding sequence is TGCGCCAGCCCGGGGAAGAACACTGAAGCTTTCTTT. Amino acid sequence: CASPGKNTEAFF.

The CDR3 DNA reads TGTGCCAGCAGCCAGGGCCGGGACCACCAAGAGACCCAGTACTTC. Its translation is CASSQGRDHQETQYF. The chain links TRBV7-6 to TRBJ2-5; D may match TRBD1 or TRBD2 (5 bases each). Trimming removed 5 bases from V and 0 bases from J, with 13 bases in between. Germline CDR1 reads SGHVS; CDR2 reads FNYEAQ. This CDR3 is built from 15 residues.

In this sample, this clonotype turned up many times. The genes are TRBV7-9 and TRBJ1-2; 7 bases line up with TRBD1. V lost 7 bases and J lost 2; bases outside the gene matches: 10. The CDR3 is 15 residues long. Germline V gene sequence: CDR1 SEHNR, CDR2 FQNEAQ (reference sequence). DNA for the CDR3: TGTGCCAGCACCCTACTACCGGGACAGAACTATGGCTACACCTTC. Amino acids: CASTLLPGQNYGYTF.

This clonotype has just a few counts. The CDR3 bases are TGCGCCAGCAGCCGGGGGGCCGTCGGTCTCCCATACGAGCAGTACTTC. Protein: CASSRGAVGLPYEQYF. V and J are TRBV4-1 and TRBJ2-7; D tentatively reads TRBD1 or TRBD2 (6 bases each). Germline V CDR1 and CDR2: MGHRA, YSYEKL. The CDR3 totals 16 residues. Trimming removed 4 bases from V and 4 bases from J, with 20 bases in between.

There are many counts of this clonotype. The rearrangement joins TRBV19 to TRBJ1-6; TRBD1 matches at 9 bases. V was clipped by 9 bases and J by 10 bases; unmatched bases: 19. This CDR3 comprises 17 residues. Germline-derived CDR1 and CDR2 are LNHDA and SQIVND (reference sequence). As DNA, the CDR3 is TGTGCCAGACTGGTCCGGACAGGGGCCCCCCTTCGATCACCCCTCCACTTT. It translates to CARLVRTGAPLRSPLHF.